Sequencing of this T cell receptor (beta chain) was carried out in a study of blood T cells in healthy people across ages. CDR1 SQVTM and CDR2 ANQGSEA come from the germline V gene. The CDR3 is 13 amino acids. Germline trimming cut 4 bases from V and 6 bases from J; bases unmatched to any gene: 3. Using a J-beta primer mix together with a sample-barcoded 5' primer, a second PCR was run for roughly 7 to 12 cycles. Every cDNA was tagged by a template-switch adaptor with 12 random nucleotides. TCRdb processed the 5' RACE reads anew with MiXCR; each CDR3 protein has one entry. Among about 780,000 distinct CDR3 sequences, less than 60% were seen once, and the ten largest hold 15% to 20%.

Sequenced sample: blood. This TCR came from an elderly man in good health. V is TRBV29-1 and J is TRBJ2-3; 11 bases are a match to TRBD2. The CDR3 coding sequence is TGCAGCGTTGTACTAGCGGGAGTGGATACGCAGTATTTT. Translating it yields CSVVLAGVDTQYF.